Described below is a single TCR beta chain sequence and its context. This entry belongs to a study of blood T cell repertoires in COVID-19. Looking at the study overall: The origin of the acute and convalescent COVID-19 samples was the United States, Italy and Spain. Sources were T cells, B-cell-depleted T cells, or PBMCs; the material itself was cDNA or gDNA.

J gave up 10 bases and V 1 base, and 11 bases lay outside the gene matches. The CDR3 covers 16 residues. Germline CDR1 reads GTSNPN; CDR2 reads SVGIG (reference sequence). Per the original data handling: The assay estimated nucleated cells by amplifying reference gene primers. This table comes from immunoSEQ multiplex PCR, and its TCRdb copy is limited to in-frame clones, with some not included. V, J and clone size derive from that table, while D and trimming were established from the DNA sequence. The data contain around 270,000 clones, around nine tenths of them singletons. The chain recombines TRBV30 with TRBJ1-6; 9 bases are shared with TRBD1. The TCR sequence derives from a man between 35 and 55 years old with acute or convalescent COVID-19. The sequenced sample was peripheral blood. The CDR3 protein is CAWSAPGTGYQSPLHF. Here the CDR3 DNA reads TGTGCCTGGAGTGCCCCCGGGACAGGGTATCAGTCACCCCTCCACTTT.